This TCR beta chain was found in a study of cytomegalovirus exposure and HLA in healthy donors. Details on this clone: The antigen remains unidentified.

The primer mix had 60 Vbeta and 13 Jbeta primers. Assay used: immunoSEQ multiplex PCR; TCRdb lists only in-frame clones, some missing. Of about 140,000 clones listed, around 73% are singletons. General study results and limits: Usually a TCR sequence was rare, but some public TCRs were found in many donors. Over 150 TCR beta chains were listed as cytomegalovirus-associated. The likely origin of a cluster of highly shared sequence variants was a sequencing artifact. Cytomegalovirus status was reportedly diagnosed by the classifier with high sensitivity and specificity.

CDR1 and CDR2 from the germline V gene are SGHRS and YFSETQ. CDR3 length: 13 amino acids. Trimming took off 4 bases at V and 5 bases at J, with 9 bases between the two ends. The chain employs TRBV5-1 and TRBJ2-2, with D hard to call. Sequenced input: PBMCs. The source of this sequence is a middle-aged woman in good health and CMV-seronegative. Written as DNA, the CDR3 is TGCGCCAGCAGCATCGTAGTAACCGGGGAGCTGTTTTTT. Its protein product is CASSIVVTGELFF.